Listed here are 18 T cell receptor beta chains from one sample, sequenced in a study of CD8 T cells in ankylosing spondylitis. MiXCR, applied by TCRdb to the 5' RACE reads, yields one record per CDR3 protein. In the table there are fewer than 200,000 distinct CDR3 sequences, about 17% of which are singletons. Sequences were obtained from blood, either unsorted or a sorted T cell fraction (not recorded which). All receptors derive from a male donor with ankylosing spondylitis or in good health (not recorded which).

CDR3 bases: TGTGCCAGCAAGGTTGGTCGGTTAGCGGGTCAGCCCCAGCATTTT. This gives the protein CASKVGRLAGQPQHF. The chain employs TRBV12-3 or TRBV12-4 and TRBJ1-5, with D unclear. V was clipped by 7 bases and J by 6 bases, with 19 bases between them. This CDR3 region has 15 residues.

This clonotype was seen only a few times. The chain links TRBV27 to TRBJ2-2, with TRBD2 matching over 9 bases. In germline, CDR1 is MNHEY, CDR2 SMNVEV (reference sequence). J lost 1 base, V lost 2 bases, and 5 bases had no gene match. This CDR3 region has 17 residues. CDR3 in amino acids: CASSLKTSGKNTGELFF. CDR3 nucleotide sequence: TGTGCCAGCAGTTTAAAGACTAGCGGAAAGAACACCGGGGAGCTGTTTTTT.

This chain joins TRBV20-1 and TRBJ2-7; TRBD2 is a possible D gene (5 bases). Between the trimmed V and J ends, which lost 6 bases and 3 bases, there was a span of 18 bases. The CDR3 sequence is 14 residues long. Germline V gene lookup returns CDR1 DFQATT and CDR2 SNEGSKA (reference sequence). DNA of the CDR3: TGCAGTGCGGCCCGAGTGGGAGAGAACTACGAGCAGTACTTC. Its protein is CSAARVGENYEQYF.

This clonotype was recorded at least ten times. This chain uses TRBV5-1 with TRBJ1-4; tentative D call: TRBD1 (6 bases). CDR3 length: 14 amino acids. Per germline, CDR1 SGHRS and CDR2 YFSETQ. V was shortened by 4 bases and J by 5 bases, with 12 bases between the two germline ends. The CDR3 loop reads CASSTDSVNEKLFF. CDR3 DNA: TGCGCCAGCAGCACGGACAGTGTAAATGAAAAACTGTTTTTT.

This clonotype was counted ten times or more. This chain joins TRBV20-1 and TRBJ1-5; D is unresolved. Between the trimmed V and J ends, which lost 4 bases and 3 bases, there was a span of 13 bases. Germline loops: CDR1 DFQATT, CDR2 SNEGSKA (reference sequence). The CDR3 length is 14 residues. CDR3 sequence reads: CSAMTGPNNQPQHF. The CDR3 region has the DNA TGCAGTGCTATGACCGGGCCAAACAATCAGCCCCAGCATTTT.

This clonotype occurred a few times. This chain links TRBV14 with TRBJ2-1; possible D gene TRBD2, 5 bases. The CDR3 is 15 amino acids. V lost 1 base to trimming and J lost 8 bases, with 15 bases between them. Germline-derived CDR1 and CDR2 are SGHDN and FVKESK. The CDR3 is CASSQARTSIDEQFF. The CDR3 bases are TGTGCCAGCAGCCAAGCTAGAACTAGTATCGATGAGCAGTTCTTC.

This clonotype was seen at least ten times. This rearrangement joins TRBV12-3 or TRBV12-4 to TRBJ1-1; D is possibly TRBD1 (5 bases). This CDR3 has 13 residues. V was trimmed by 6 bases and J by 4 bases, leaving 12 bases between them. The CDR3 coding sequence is TGTGCCAGCAGCATTCGACAGAGCACTGAAGCTTTCTTT. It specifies CASSIRQSTEAFF.

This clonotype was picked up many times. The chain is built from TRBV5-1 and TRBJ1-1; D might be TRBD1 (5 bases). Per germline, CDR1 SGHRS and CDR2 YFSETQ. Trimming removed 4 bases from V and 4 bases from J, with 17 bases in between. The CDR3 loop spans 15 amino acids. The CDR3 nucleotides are TGCGCCAGCAGCCCGCAGGGCTCCGAGGGCACTGAAGCTTTCTTT. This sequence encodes CASSPQGSEGTEAFF.

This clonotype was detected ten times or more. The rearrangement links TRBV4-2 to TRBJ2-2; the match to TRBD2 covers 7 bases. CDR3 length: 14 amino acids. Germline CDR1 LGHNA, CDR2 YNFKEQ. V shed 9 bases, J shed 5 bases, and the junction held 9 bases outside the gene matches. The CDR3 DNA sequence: TGTGCCAGAAGTAGTGGGGGAGGGACCGGGGAGCTGTTTTTT. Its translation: CARSSGGGTGELFF.

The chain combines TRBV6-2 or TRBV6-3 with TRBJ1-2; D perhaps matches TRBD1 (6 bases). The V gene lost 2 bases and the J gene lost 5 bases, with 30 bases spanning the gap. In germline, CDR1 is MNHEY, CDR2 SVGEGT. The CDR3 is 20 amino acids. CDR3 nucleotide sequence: TGTGCCAGCAGTTACCAGGGGCCAGGTGTGGGGACCCGGCCAATTTATGGCTACACCTTC. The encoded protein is CASSYQGPGVGTRPIYGYTF.

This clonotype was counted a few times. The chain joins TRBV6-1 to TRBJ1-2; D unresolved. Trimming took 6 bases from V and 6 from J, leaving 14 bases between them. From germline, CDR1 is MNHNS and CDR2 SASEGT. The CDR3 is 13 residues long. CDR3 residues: CASRVGSEDGYTF. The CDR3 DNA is TGTGCCAGCAGGGTCGGTTCCGAAGATGGCTACACCTTC.

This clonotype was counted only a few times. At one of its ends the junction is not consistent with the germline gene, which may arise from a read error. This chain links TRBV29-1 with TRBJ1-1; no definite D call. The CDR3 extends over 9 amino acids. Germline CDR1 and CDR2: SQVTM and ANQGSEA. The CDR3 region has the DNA TGCAGCGTCGCGGACGAGGGCTTGTTT. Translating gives CSVADEGLF.

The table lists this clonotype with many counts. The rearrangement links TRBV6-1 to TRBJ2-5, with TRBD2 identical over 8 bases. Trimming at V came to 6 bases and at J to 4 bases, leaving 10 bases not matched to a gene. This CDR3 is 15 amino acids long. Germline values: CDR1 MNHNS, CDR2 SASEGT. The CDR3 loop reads CASRSRTSRIETQYF. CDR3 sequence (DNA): TGTGCCAGCAGATCGCGGACTAGCAGAATAGAGACCCAGTACTTC.

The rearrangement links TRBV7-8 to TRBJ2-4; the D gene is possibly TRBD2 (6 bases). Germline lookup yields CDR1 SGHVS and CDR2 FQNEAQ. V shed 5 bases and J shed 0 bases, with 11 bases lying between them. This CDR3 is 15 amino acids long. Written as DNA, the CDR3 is TGTGCCAGCAGCGCGCCGGGACTAGCCAAAAACATTCAGTACTTC. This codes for CASSAPGLAKNIQYF.

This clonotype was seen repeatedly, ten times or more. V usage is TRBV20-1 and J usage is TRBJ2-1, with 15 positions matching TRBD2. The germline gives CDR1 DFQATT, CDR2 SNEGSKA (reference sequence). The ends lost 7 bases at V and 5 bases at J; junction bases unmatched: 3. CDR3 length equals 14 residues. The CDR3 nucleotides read TGCAGTGTCGGGACTAGCGGGGGGCACAATGAGCAGTTCTTC. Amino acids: CSVGTSGGHNEQFF.

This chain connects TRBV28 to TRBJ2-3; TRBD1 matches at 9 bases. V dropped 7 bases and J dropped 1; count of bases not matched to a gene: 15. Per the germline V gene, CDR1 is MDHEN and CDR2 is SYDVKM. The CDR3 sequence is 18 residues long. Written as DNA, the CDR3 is TGTGCCAGCACCTCCCCGGGACAGGGAATAGTTGGCACAGATACGCAGTATTTT. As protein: CASTSPGQGIVGTDTQYF.

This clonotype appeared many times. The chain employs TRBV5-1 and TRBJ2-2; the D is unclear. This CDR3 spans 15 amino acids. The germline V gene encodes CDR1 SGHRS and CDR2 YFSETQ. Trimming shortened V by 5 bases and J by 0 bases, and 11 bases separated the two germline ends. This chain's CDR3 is CASRSGSTNTGELFF. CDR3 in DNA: TGCGCCAGCAGGTCCGGGTCCACGAACACCGGGGAGCTGTTTTTT. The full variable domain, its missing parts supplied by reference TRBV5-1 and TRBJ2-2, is KAGVTQTPRYLIKTRGQQVTLSCSPISGHRSVSWYQQTPGQGLQFLFEYFSETQRNKGNFPGRFSGRQFSNSRSEMNVSTLELGDSALYLCASRSGSTNTGELFFGEGSRLTVL.

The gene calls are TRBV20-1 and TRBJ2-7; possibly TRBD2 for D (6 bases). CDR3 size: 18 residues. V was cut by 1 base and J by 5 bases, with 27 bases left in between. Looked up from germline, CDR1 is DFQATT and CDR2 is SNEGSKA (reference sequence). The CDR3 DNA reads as TGCAGTGCTAGAGGGAGACTGGCAAAGGAGGGAGGTATGGACGAGCAGTACTTC. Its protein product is CSARGRLAKEGGMDEQYF.